Presented here are 16 T cell receptor beta chains from one specimen sequenced in a study of CD8 T cells in Susac syndrome. RNA in amounts of roughly 0.5 to 1 ug was reverse transcribed with random hexamers. TCRdb used MiXCR to reprocess the immunoSEQ multiplex PCR reads, holding one entry per CDR3 protein. This sample has 70,000 to 100,000 distinct CDR3 sequences, with 85% to 95% found just once. Sequenced: CD8+ T cells from PBMCs. The receptors were gathered from a human donor in good health.

The chain is built from TRBV27 and TRBJ1-1; TRBD1 is a possible D gene (6 bases). The CDR3 is 13 amino acids. V was cut by 4 bases and J by 8 bases, with 14 bases left in between. In germline, CDR1 is MNHEY, CDR2 SMNVEV (reference sequence). The CDR3 region has the DNA TGTGCCAGCAGTTGGGCACAGGGCATAGAAGCTTTCTTT. Translating it yields CASSWAQGIEAFF.

The chain carries TRBV29-1 and TRBJ2-7; TRBD1 matches 10 bases. Germline lookup yields CDR1 SQVTM and CDR2 ANQGSEA. The CDR3 sequence is 15 residues long. V dropped 1 base and J dropped 4; count of bases not matched to a gene: 7. CDR3 nucleotide sequence: TGCAGCGTTGAAGTGGTCGGGACAGGGGAGTACGAGCAGTACTTC. It codes for CSVEVVGTGEYEQYF.

V is TRBV19 and J is TRBJ1-5, with D maybe TRBD1 (5 bases). The CDR3 runs to 16 residues. CDR1 is LNHDA and CDR2 is SQIVND in the germline V gene (reference sequence). Deletions cut 3 bases from V and 0 bases from J, with 12 bases between. CDR3 sequence reads: CASSMEGIYSNQPQHF. DNA for the CDR3: TGTGCCAGTAGTATGGAGGGGATTTATAGCAATCAGCCCCAGCATTTT.

This chain connects TRBV12-3 or TRBV12-4 to TRBJ1-6; D is unresolved. V lost 6 bases to trimming and J lost 9 bases, with 12 bases between them. This CDR3 comprises 13 residues. CDR3 loop: CASSPTEGSPLHF. CDR3 in DNA: TGTGCCAGCAGCCCAACAGAGGGTTCACCCCTCCACTTT.

The genes are TRBV20-1 and TRBJ2-2; 7 positions agree with TRBD2. The V and J ends lost 0 bases and 3 bases, in that order; junction bases with no gene match: 7. Germline CDR1 reads DFQATT; CDR2 reads SNEGSKA (reference sequence). The length of the CDR3 is 16 residues. This CDR3 is CSARDPSGDHTGELFF. The DNA of the CDR3 is TGCAGTGCTAGAGATCCCAGCGGGGACCACACCGGGGAGCTGTTTTTT.

This clonotype has just a few counts. The V call is TRBV24-1, the J call TRBJ2-2; TRBD2 matches 9 bases. Trimming cost V 1 base and J 7 bases; bases outside gene matches: 6. CDR1 and CDR2 from the germline V gene are KGHDR and SFDVKD. The CDR3 consists of 16 residues. Written as DNA, the CDR3 is TGTGCCACCAGTGATTTAGGACTAGCGTCGGGCGGGGAGCTGTTTTTT. It translates to CATSDLGLASGGELFF.

The chain couples TRBV20-1 to TRBJ1-1; possibly TRBD1 for D (5 bases). The germline V and J ends were trimmed by 6 bases and 4 bases, with 12 bases remaining between them. This CDR3 is built from 12 residues. Germline CDR1 and CDR2: DFQATT and SNEGSKA (reference sequence). The CDR3 sequence is CSAYMGGTEAFF. The CDR3 coding sequence is TGCAGTGCATACATGGGGGGCACTGAAGCTTTCTTT.

The rearrangement joins TRBV7-6 to TRBJ2-2; D may be TRBD1 or TRBD2 (5 bases each). V lost 0 bases and J lost 4, with 12 bases in between. The CDR3 consists of 16 residues. CDR1 is SGHVS, CDR2 FNYEAQ, per germline. CDR3 region: CASSLASGTGTGELFF. CDR3 DNA: TGTGCCAGCAGCTTAGCGTCAGGGACGGGCACCGGGGAGCTGTTTTTT.

The J gene is TRBJ2-7, the V gene TRBV19; TRBD1 aligns across 7 bases. The length of the CDR3 is 13 residues. Germline trimming cut 5 bases from V and 6 bases from J; bases unmatched to any gene: 7. Germline V gene data show CDR1 as LNHDA and CDR2 as SQIVND (reference sequence). This CDR3 is CASSLGTALEQYF. Written as DNA, the CDR3 is TGTGCCAGTAGTCTAGGGACAGCCCTCGAGCAGTACTTC.

The chain has TRBV19 and TRBJ1-2, with a tentative D call TRBD1 (5 bases). Deletions cut 10 bases from V and 7 bases from J, with 10 bases between. The CDR3 has 10 amino acids. Germline assignment: CDR1 LNHDA and CDR2 SQIVND (reference sequence). The CDR3 bases are TGTGCCACCCGGGGCGGTGGCTACACCTTC. This encodes CATRGGGYTF.

The chain joins TRBV7-9 to TRBJ1-2; no clear D. The germline gives CDR1 SEHNR, CDR2 FQNEAQ (reference sequence). The CDR3 has 12 residues. V lost 4 bases, J lost 7 bases, and 10 bases lay in between. This CDR3 is CASSSWGRGYTF. CDR3 nucleotide sequence: TGTGCCAGCAGCTCTTGGGGTCGTGGCTACACCTTC. Looking up the rest from reference TRBV7-9 and TRBJ1-2 gives the full variable domain: DTGVSQNPRHKITKRGQNVTFRCDPISEHNRLYWYRQTLGQGPEFLTYFQNEAQLEKSRLLSDRFSAERPKGSFSTLEIQRTEQGDSAMYLCASSSWGRGYTFGSGTRLTVV.

This CDR3 reads CASSIGIQIEAFF. CDR3 nucleotide sequence: TGTGCCAGTAGTATAGGAATACAGATTGAAGCTTTCTTT. The V gene is TRBV19, the J gene TRBJ1-1, with no clear D. CDR3 length equals 13 residues. The V end lost 1 base, the J end lost 7 bases, and 10 bases lay between the germline ends. Germline loops: CDR1 LNHDA, CDR2 SQIVND (reference sequence).

The gene calls are TRBV7-9 and TRBJ2-7, with 8 positions matching TRBD2. V gave up 5 bases and J gave up 2 bases; unmatched junction bases: 2. Germline V gives CDR1 SEHNR, CDR2 FQNEAQ (reference sequence). The CDR3 runs 13 residues. The CDR3 sequence is CASSPGGAYEQYF. CDR3 coding DNA: TGTGCCAGCAGCCCCGGGGGGGCCTACGAGCAGTACTTC.

The CDR3 loop reads CASSGDSTNYGYTF. The CDR3, as DNA: TGTGCCAGCAGTGGGGACAGTACTAACTATGGCTACACCTTC. The rearrangement links TRBV12-3 or TRBV12-4 to TRBJ1-2; 7 nucleotides agree with TRBD1. The ends lost 5 bases at V and 0 bases at J; junction bases unmatched: 3. The CDR3 sequence is 14 residues long.

This chain uses TRBV9 with TRBJ1-5; D unresolved. The length of the CDR3 is 14 residues. Trimming left V 3 bases short and J 4 bases short, with 11 bases between. Germline assignment: CDR1 SGDLS and CDR2 YYNGEE. The DNA for the CDR3 is TGTGCCAGCAGCGCGACGGACTGGAATCAGCCCCAGCATTTT. It codes for CASSATDWNQPQHF.

The chain combines TRBV5-6 with TRBJ2-5, with a tentative D call TRBD1 (6 bases). V shed 2 bases and J shed 4 bases, with 15 bases lying between them. In germline, CDR1 is SGHDT, CDR2 YYEEEE. The CDR3 spans 15 residues. The CDR3 sequence: CASSLYTQGLETQYF. In DNA, the CDR3 is TGTGCCAGCAGCTTATACACCCAGGGGCTAGAGACCCAGTACTTC.